This T cell receptor (beta chain) appears in the sequencing data of a study of graft-versus-host responses after intestinal transplantation. Worth noting for this clone: Antigen: not known.

This table comes from immunoSEQ multiplex PCR, and its TCRdb copy is limited to in-frame clones, with some not included. The sample has roughly 98,000 clones; approximately 92% are singletons. Regarding the study as a whole: With peak circulating GvH clone levels came an association with early post-transplant HvG declines.

Sequencing used unstimulated CD8+ T cells sorted from spleen or lymph node cells, obtained before transplant. This TCR derives from a human donor who was the organ donor for an intestinal transplant.

CDR3 DNA: TGTGCCAGCAGTTACTCGACAGGGGAGGGACCCATGGAGCTGTTTTTT. Amino acids: CASSYSTGEGPMELFF. The chain carries TRBV6-5 and TRBJ2-2, with a tentative D call TRBD1 (8 bases). This CDR3 comprises 16 residues. V was pared by 0 bases and J by 10 bases, with 18 bases between. Germline V gene sequence: CDR1 MNHEY, CDR2 SVGAGI.